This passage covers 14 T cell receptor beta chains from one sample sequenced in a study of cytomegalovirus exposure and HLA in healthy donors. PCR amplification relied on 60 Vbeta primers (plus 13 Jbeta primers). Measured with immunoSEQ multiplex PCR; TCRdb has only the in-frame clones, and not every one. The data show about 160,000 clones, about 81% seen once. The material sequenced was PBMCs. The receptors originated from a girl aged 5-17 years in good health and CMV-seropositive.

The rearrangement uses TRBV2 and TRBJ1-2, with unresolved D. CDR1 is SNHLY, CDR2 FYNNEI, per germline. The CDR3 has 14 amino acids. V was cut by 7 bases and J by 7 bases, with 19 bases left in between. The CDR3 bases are TGTGCCAGCATCCGGTTAAGCCGGGATGCTGGCTACACCTTC. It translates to CASIRLSRDAGYTF.

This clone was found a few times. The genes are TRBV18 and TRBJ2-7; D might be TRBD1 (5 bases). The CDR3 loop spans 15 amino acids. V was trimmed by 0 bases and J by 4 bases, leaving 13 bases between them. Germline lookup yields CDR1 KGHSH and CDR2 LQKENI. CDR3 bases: TGTGCCAGCTCACCACCATCAGGGAAAGGTTACGAGCAGTACTTC. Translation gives CASSPPSGKGYEQYF. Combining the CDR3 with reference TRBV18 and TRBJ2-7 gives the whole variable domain NAGVMQNPRHLVRRRGQEARLRCSPMKGHSHVYWYRQLPEEGLKFMVYLQKENIIDESGMPKERFSAEFPKEGPSILRIQQVVRGDSAAYFCASSPPSGKGYEQYFGPGTRLTVT.

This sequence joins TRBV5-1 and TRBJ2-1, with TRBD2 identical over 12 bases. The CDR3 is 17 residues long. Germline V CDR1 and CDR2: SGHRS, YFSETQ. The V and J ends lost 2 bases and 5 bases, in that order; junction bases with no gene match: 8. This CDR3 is CASSFSRTSGTDNEQFF. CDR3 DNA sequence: TGCGCCAGCAGCTTTTCCCGGACTAGCGGGACCGACAATGAGCAGTTCTTC.

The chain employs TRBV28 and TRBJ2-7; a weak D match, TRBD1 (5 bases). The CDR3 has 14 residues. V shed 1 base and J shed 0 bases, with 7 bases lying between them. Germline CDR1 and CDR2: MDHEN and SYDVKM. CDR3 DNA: TGTGCCAGCAGTTTATTGGACATCTCCTACGAGCAGTACTTC. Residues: CASSLLDISYEQYF.

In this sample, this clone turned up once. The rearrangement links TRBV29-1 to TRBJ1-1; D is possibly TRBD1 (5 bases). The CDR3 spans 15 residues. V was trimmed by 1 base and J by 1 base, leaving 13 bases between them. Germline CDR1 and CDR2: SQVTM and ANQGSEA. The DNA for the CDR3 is TGCAGCGTTGAAGGGACGCAGGGAGGGAACACTGAAGCTTTCTTT. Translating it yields CSVEGTQGGNTEAFF.

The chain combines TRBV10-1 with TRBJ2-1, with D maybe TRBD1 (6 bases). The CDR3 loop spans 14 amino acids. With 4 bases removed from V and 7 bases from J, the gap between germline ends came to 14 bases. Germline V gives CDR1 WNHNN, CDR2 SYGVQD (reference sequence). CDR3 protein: CASSGGDKLNEQFF. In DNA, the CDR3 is TGCGCCAGCAGTGGAGGGGACAAGTTGAATGAGCAGTTCTTC.

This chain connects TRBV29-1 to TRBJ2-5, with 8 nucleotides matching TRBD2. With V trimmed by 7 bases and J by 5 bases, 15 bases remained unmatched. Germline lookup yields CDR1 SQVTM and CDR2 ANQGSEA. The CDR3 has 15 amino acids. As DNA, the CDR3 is TGCAGCGCCCAAAGACTAGCGAACGACCGGGAGACCCAGTACTTC. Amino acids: CSAQRLANDRETQYF.

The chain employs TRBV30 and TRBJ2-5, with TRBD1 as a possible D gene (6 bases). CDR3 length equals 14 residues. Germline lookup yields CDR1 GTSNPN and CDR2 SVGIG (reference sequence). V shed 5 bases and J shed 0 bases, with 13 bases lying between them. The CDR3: CAWGEQGYQETQYF. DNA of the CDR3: TGTGCCTGGGGTGAACAGGGATACCAAGAGACCCAGTACTTC.

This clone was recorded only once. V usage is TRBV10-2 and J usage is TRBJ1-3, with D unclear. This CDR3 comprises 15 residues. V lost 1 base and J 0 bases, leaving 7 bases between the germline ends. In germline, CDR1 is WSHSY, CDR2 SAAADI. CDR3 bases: TGCGCCAGCAGTGAGTGGTTCGGCTCTGGAAACACCATATATTTT. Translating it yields CASSEWFGSGNTIYF.

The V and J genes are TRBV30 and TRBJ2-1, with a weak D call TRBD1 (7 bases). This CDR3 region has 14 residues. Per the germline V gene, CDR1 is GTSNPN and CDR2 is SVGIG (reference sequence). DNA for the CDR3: TGTGCTTTGGCGGGACGGGTAGGGGGCACTGAGCAGTTCTTC. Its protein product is CALAGRVGGTEQFF. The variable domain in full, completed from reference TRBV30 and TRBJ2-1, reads SQTIHQWPATLVQPVGSPLSLECTVEGTSNPNLYWYRQAAGRGLQLLFYSVGIGQISSEVPQNLSASRPQDRQFILSSKKLLLSDSGFYLCALAGRVGGTEQFFGPGTRLTVL.

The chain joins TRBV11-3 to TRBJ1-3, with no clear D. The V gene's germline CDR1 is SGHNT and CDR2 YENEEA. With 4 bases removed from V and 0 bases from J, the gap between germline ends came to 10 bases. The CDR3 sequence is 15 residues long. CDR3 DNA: TGTGCCAGCAGCTCCGGTTATAACTCTGGAAACACCATATATTTT. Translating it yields CASSSGYNSGNTIYF.

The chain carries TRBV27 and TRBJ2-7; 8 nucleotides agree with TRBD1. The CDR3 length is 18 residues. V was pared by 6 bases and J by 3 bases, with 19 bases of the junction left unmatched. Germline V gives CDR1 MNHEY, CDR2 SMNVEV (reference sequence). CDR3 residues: CASSFRDRSLDPNYEQYF. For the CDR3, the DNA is TGTGCCAGCAGCTTCAGGGACAGGTCGTTGGATCCCAACTACGAGCAGTACTTC.

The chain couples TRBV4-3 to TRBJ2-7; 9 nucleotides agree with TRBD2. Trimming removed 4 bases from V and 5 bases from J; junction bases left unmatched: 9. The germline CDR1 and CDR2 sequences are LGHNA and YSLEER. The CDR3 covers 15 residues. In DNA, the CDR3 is TGCGCCAGCAGCCGGGGGTCTAGCGGGGCAGACGAGCAGTACTTC. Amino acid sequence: CASSRGSSGADEQYF.

The CDR3 region is CASKEGLAVSYNEQFF. CDR3 nucleotides: TGCGCCAGCAAGGAGGGGCTAGCGGTTTCCTACAATGAGCAGTTCTTC. The gene calls are TRBV5-1 and TRBJ2-1; 7 positions match TRBD2. The CDR3 spans 16 residues. Germline V CDR1 and CDR2: SGHRS, YFSETQ. The V gene end was trimmed by 6 bases and the J gene end by 1 base; junction bases not matched to a gene: 10.